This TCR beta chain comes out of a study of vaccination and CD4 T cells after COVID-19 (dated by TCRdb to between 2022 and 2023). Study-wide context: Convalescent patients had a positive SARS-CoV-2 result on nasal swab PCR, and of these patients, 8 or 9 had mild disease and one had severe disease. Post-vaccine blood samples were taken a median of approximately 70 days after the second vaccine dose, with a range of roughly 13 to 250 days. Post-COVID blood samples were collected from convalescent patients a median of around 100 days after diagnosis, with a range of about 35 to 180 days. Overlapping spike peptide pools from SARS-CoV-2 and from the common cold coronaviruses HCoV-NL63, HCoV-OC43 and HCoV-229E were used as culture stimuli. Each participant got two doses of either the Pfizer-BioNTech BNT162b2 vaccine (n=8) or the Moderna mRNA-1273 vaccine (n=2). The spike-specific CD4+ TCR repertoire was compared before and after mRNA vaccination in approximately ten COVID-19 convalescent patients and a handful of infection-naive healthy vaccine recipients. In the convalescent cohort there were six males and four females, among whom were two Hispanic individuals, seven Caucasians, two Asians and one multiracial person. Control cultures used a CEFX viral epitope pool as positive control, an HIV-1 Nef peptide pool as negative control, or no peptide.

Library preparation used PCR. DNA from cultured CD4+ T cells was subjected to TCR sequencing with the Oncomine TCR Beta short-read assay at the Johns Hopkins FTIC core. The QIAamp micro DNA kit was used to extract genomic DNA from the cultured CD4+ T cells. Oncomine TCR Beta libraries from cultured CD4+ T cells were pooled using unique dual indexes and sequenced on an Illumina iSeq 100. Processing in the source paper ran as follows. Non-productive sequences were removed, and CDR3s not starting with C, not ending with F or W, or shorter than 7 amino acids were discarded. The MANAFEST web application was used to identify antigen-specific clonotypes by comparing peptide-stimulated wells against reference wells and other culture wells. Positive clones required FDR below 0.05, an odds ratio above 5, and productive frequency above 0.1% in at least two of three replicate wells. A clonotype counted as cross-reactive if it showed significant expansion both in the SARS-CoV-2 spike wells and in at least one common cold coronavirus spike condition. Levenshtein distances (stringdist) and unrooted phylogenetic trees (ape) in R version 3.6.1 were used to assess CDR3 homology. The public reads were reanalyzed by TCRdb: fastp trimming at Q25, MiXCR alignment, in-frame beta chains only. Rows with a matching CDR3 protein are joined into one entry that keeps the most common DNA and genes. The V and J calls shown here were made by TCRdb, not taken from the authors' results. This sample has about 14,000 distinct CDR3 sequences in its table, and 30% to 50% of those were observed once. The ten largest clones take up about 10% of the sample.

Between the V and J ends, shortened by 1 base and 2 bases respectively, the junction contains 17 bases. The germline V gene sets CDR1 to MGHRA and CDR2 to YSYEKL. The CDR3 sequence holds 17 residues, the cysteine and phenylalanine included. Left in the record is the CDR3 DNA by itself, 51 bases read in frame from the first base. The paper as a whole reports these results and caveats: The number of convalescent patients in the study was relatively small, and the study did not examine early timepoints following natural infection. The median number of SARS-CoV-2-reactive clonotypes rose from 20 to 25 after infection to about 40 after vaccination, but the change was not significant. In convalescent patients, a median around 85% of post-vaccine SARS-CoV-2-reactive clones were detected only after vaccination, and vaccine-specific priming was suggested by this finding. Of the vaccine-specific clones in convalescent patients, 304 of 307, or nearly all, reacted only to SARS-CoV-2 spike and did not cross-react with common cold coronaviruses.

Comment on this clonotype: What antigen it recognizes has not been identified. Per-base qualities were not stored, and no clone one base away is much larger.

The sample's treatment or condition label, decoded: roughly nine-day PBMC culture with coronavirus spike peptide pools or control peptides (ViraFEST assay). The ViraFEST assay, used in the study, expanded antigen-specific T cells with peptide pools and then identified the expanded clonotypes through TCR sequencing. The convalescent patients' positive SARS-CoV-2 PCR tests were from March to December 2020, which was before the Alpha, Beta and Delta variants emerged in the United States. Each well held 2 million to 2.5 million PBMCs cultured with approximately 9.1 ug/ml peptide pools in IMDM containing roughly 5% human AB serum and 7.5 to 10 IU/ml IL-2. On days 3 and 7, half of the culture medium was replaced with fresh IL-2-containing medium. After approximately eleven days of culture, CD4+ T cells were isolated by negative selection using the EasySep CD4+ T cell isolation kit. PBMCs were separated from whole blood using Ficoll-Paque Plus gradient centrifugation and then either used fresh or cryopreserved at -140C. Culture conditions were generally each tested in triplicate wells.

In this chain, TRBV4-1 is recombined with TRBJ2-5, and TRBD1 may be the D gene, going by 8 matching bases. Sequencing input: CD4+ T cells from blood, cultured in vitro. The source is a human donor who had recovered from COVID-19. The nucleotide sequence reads TGCGCCAGCAGCCAAGTCAGGGGGCGGGGGTTTCAAGAGACCCAGTACTTC. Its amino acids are CASSQVRGRGFQETQYF.